This TCR gamma chain originates from a study of gamma-delta chains in newborns, infants, children. Study at large: Microbial exposure reportedly drives polyclonal innate γδ T cell expansion after birth.

TCRdb reanalysed the reads via CATT. This sample carries around 2,500 gamma-chain clones, around 45% of them seen once, and the ten largest clones take 4.6%. This CDR3 has 17 residues. Unmatched junction bases numbered 11, after V lost 0 bases and J lost 0 bases. CDR1 EGSTGY and CDR2 YDSYTSSV come from the germline V gene. The chain carries TRGV4 and TRGJ1 or TRGJ2. Assignment of the J gene here rests on matching the DNA to germline, because TCRdb gives none. This receptor was obtained from a child who was a newborn, infant or young child, either healthy, febrile or measles-vaccinated (not recorded which). What was sequenced was blood. CDR3 DNA sequence: TGTGCCACCTGGGATGGGCTGGGACTCGAGAATTATTATAAGAAACTCTTT. It specifies CATWDGLGLENYYKKLF.